Sequencing of this T cell receptor (beta chain) was carried out in a study of T cell repertoires in cytomegalovirus infection. This clonotype was recorded a few times. Its antigen is currently unknown. V lost 4 bases and J 0 bases, leaving 13 bases between the germline ends. The CDR3 spans 16 residues. TCRdb re-derived calls from the reads in MiXCR, one entry per CDR3 protein. The sample contains approximately 120,000 distinct CDR3 sequences, around 28% of which appear only once. This sequence joins TRBV12-3 or TRBV12-4 and TRBJ1-3; weak D call: TRBD1 (5 bases). This TCR was sampled from a human donor in good health (CMV status not recorded). Some clones in this sample may be carry-over from other donors' samples. The sequencing used CD8+ T cells from cultured PBMCs, collected from culture after CMV antigen stimulation. The CDR3 protein is CASSSRQSSSGNTIYF. CDR3 nucleotide sequence: TGTGCCAGCAGTTCAAGACAGTCGAGCTCTGGAAACACCATATATTTT.